This entry describes one T cell receptor (beta chain). Its antigen is currently unknown. The sample originates from a study of chemoradiotherapy in HPV16-positive cancers. Study-level points and caveats: In HPV16-positive patients, HPV-responsive T-cell expansion tracked better recurrence-free survival. During treatment, candidate HPV-specific clones and E7-related motifs expanded in tumor.

Generated by immunoSEQ multiplex PCR, the TCRdb table keeps only in-frame clones and is missing some. The sample consists of 30,000 to 40,000 clones, roughly 77% of them appearing once. V was shortened by 1 base and J by 10 bases, with 16 bases between the two germline ends. Germline values: CDR1 SGHAT, CDR2 FQDESV (reference sequence). The CDR3 totals 14 residues. The origin of this receptor is a human donor with HPV-associated anogenital cancer. Here the sequenced sample was blood, taken from a patient who underwent chemoradiotherapy. V and J are TRBV11-1 and TRBJ1-1; D remains unclear. The CDR3 region is CASSLGRQNAGAFF. DNA of the CDR3: TGTGCCAGCAGCTTAGGGCGGCAAAACGCGGGAGCTTTCTTT.